This T cell receptor (beta chain) is drawn from a study of blood T cell repertoires in COVID-19 (dated by TCRdb to 2020 to 2022). Regarding the complete study: The collaborator samples originated in the United States, Italy and Spain and spanned the acute and convalescent phases of COVID-19. The prospective study material was composed of cDNA or gDNA derived from T cells, B-cell-depleted T cells, or PBMCs. Deeply sampled blood TCRbeta repertoires from subjects exposed to, actively infected with, or recovered from COVID-19 were included in the dataset. The repertoires were made available in a free public database intended to serve as a resource for research on the immune response to SARS-CoV-2. Samples came from the ongoing ImmuneRACE study (first 160 participants) plus 1,254 subjects from 6 global collaborators. A de-identified subject ID, COVID-19 status, age in years and sex were almost always included in the sample metadata. Where available, HLA class I and class II types were obtained from metadata supplied by the sample provider rather than from assay-based typing.

The immunoSEQ Assay, a bias-controlled multiplex PCR, was used to amplify TCRbeta CDR3 regions from genomic DNA. The study's processing was this. Within the assay, amplification of reference gene primers was used to estimate how many nucleated cells each sample contained. Sequence reads were collapsed and filtered to measure the absolute abundance of every unique TCRbeta CDR3 rearrangement. Productive Simpson clonality was computed per sample as the square root of Simpson's diversity index over productive rearrangements. TCRdb took this table from immuneACCESS and kept in-frame rearrangements with V and J called. Such tables lack part of the clones; where checked against another copy, unresolved V genes explain under half of the gap, and the rest is unexplained. The V and J calls and the clone size are those of that table, but D and trimming were determined from the DNA. The sample table holds some 300,000 clones, of which approximately 86% were seen once. About 1.2% of the sample belongs to the ten largest clones.

As regards this clone: Its target antigen remains unknown. No base qualities exist here, and no much larger clone lies one base off it.

Collaborating institutions collected whole blood in K2EDTA tubes following their own protocols. For TCRbeta analysis, collaborators shipped samples as frozen whole blood, isolated PBMCs, or DNA extracted from either of those sample types. The CDR3 runs 15 amino acids, cysteine and phenylalanine included. CDR3 DNA is the only sequence kept; it has 45 bases, read in frame from the first base. Trimming accounts for 4 bases at V and 5 bases at J, while the number of junction bases matched to no gene is 6. The germline V gene yields LGHNA for CDR1 and YNFKEQ for CDR2. Points the paper makes about the study in general: Clinical and demographic metadata were provided uncurated, with the amount varying by source and participant.

This sequence uses TRBV4-2 and TRBJ2-2, and 8 bases in between align with TRBD2. Sequenced input: peripheral blood. The source is a man aged 65-85 years with acute or convalescent COVID-19. The CDR3 reads as follows: CASSPTSGLTGELFF. The nucleotide sequence reads as follows: TGTGCCAGCAGCCCTACTAGCGGACTAACCGGGGAGCTGTTTTTT.